The 15 T cell receptor beta chains below were found in one sample sequenced in a study of blood T cell repertoires in COVID-19. Produced via immunoSEQ multiplex PCR; TCRdb's table is partial and in-frame only. The table shows a few hundred thousand clones, with around four fifths occurring only once. The sample comprised peripheral blood. The receptors were sampled from a woman aged 45-59 years with acute or convalescent COVID-19.

The chain recombines TRBV4-2 with TRBJ2-3; D uncertain. This CDR3 is built from 14 residues. V shed 0 bases and J shed 8 bases, with 12 bases lying between them. From germline, CDR1 is LGHNA and CDR2 YNFKEQ. CDR3 DNA sequence: TGTGCCAGCAGCCAAGATGACGCCGGCGGTACGCAGTATTTT. Translating gives CASSQDDAGGTQYF.

Concerning this clone: Other DNA sequences in the same sample also yield this CDR3. The rearrangement uses TRBV18 and TRBJ1-4; perhaps TRBD1 as D (6 bases). Germline-derived CDR1 and CDR2 are KGHSH and LQKENI. V was trimmed by 6 bases and J by 7 bases, leaving 12 bases between them. This CDR3 region has 13 residues. CDR3 loop: CASSRGRGEKLFF. The CDR3 nucleotides read TGTGCCAGCTCGCGGGGGCGGGGTGAAAAACTGTTTTTT.

As regards this clone: Germline and junction disagree at one end, which may indicate a read error. The rearrangement joins TRBV4-3 to TRBJ2-1, with a tentative D call TRBD2 (6 bases). The CDR3 has 13 amino acids. Germline CDR1 and CDR2: LGHNA and YSLEER. CDR3 residues: CASSQDWREERFF. The CDR3 DNA reads as TGCGCCAGCAGCCAAGATTGGAGGGAAGAGCGGTTCTTC.

This clone was recorded a few times. J is TRBJ1-4 and V is TRBV12-3 or TRBV12-4, with unresolved D. The length of the CDR3 is 12 residues. Deletions cut 5 bases from V and 8 bases from J, with 9 bases between. CDR3 residues: CASSQVIEKLFF. As DNA, the CDR3 is TGTGCCAGCAGTCAGGTTATCGAAAAACTGTTTTTT.

The chain joins TRBV2 to TRBJ1-1; 8 bases fit TRBD1. Trimming took 6 bases from V and 3 from J; bases not matched to a gene: 3. The CDR3 contains 13 residues. CDR1 is SNHLY and CDR2 is FYNNEI in the germline V gene. CDR3 DNA sequence: TGTGCCAGCAGATCGGACAGGGACACTGAAGCTTTCTTT. Protein product: CASRSDRDTEAFF.

This chain uses TRBV27 with TRBJ2-7; D is possibly TRBD1 (8 bases). Germline lookup yields CDR1 MNHEY and CDR2 SMNVEV (reference sequence). CDR3 length: 13 residues. V lost 3 bases, J lost 7 bases, and 13 bases lay in between. CDR3: CASSFNRGGEQYF. CDR3 nucleotides: TGTGCCAGCAGTTTTAACAGGGGGGGGGAGCAGTACTTC.

The chain recombines TRBV4-2 with TRBJ1-3, with TRBD1 identical over 10 bases. After removal of 4 bases from V and 3 bases from J, the junction contained 6 bases not matched to a gene. Germline CDR1 LGHNA, CDR2 YNFKEQ. The CDR3 loop spans 16 amino acids. The CDR3 loop is CASSLSTGGHGNTIYF. The CDR3 coding sequence is TGTGCCAGCAGCCTATCGACAGGGGGCCATGGAAACACCATATATTTT.

The chain recombines TRBV6-5 with TRBJ2-3, with a weak D call TRBD1 (5 bases). Per germline, CDR1 MNHEY and CDR2 SVGAGI. The CDR3 has 15 amino acids. V gave up 2 bases and J gave up 2 bases, with 11 bases separating them. CDR3 amino acids: CASSYAAGNTDTQYF. CDR3 nucleotide sequence: TGTGCCAGCAGTTACGCCGCAGGGAACACAGATACGCAGTATTTT.

The CDR3 reads CASSLTGGGPEGPQHF. CDR3 DNA: TGCGCCAGCAGCCTCACAGGGGGCGGGCCAGAGGGGCCCCAGCATTTT. The chain carries TRBV5-1 and TRBJ1-5; 9 bases align to TRBD1. Germline CDR1 reads SGHRS; CDR2 reads YFSETQ. The CDR3 has 16 residues. J lost 9 bases, V lost 4 bases, and 14 bases had no gene match.

This chain links TRBV6-5 with TRBJ1-2, with TRBD1 identical over 7 bases. CDR1 MNHEY and CDR2 SVGAGI come from the germline V gene. The CDR3 totals 12 residues. The V and J ends lost 7 bases and 4 bases, in that order; junction bases with no gene match: 3. The CDR3 coding sequence is TGTGCCAGCAACGGACAGGTCTATGGCTACACCTTC. Residues: CASNGQVYGYTF.

The V and J genes are TRBV5-6 and TRBJ1-6, with a possible D match to TRBD1 (6 bases). CDR1 and CDR2 (germline): SGHDT, YYEEEE. The CDR3 totals 16 residues. Trimming took 3 bases from V and 8 from J, leaving 18 bases between them. The CDR3 region has the DNA TGTGCCAGCAGCTCCTCCGGGACAAGGGGGTATTCACCCCTCCACTTT. Translating gives CASSSSGTRGYSPLHF.

The rearrangement links TRBV24-1 to TRBJ2-5, with 8 positions matching TRBD2. Germline V CDR1 and CDR2: KGHDR, SFDVKD. The CDR3 totals 14 residues. J gave up 5 bases and V 1 base, and 2 bases lay outside the gene matches. DNA for the CDR3: TGTGCCACCAGTGATTTCGCTAGCGGGGAGACCCAGTACTTC. Amino acid sequence: CATSDFASGETQYF.

This clone was detected once. Other nucleotide sequences in the sample specify the same CDR3. The chain joins TRBV5-4 to TRBJ1-4; the match to TRBD1 covers 10 bases. V dropped 4 bases and J dropped 7; count of bases not matched to a gene: 4. Germline CDR1 SGHNT, CDR2 YYREEE (reference sequence). The CDR3 spans 14 residues. CDR3 in DNA: TGTGCCAGCAGCCGACAGGGGGCAGGTGAAAAACTGTTTTTT. Residues: CASSRQGAGEKLFF.

This clone was seen more than once but under ten times. J is TRBJ2-2 and V is TRBV7-9; D is perhaps TRBD1 (5 bases). V was trimmed by 11 bases and J by 4 bases, leaving 17 bases between them. This CDR3 spans 14 amino acids. CDR1 is SEHNR and CDR2 is FQNEAQ in the germline V gene (reference sequence). DNA for the CDR3: TGTGCCCTCACCCTAGGGGTTTTCACCGGGGAGCTGTTTTTT. Translated: CALTLGVFTGELFF.

The chain combines TRBV5-1 with TRBJ2-2; 14 nucleotides line up with TRBD2. After removal of 7 bases from V and 1 base from J, the junction contained 0 bases not matched to a gene. Germline V gene sequence: CDR1 SGHRS, CDR2 YFSETQ. This CDR3 spans 15 amino acids. The CDR3 nucleotides are TGCGCCAGCGGACTAGCGGGAGGGAACACCGGGGAGCTGTTTTTT. Translating gives CASGLAGGNTGELFF.